A single sample is the source of the 14 T cell receptor beta chains below, sequenced in a study of CD8+CD57+ T cells in acquired aplastic anemia. Genomic DNA constituted the template upon which TCR beta VDJ and CDR3 profiling was performed. A single record per CDR3 protein comes from TCRdb applying MiXCR to the reads. Of approximately 380,000 distinct CDR3 sequences in the sample, 60% to 80% were seen once. The sample was sorted CD4+, CD8+, or CD8+CD57+ T cells (not recorded which) from PBMCs. These receptors all come from a human donor in good health, serving as a control.

The chain joins TRBV27 to TRBJ2-3; D not certain. Germline CDR1 and CDR2: MNHEY and SMNVEV (reference sequence). The V end was cut by 7 bases, the J end by 1 base, with 12 bases between. The CDR3 runs to 14 residues. DNA for the CDR3: TGTGCCAGCAAACGGGCCCATCGCACAGATACGCAGTATTTT. Protein product: CASKRAHRTDTQYF.

This clonotype was seen a single time. The CDR3 reads CASRWGHSPNTEAFF. CDR3 DNA: TGTGCCAGCAGGTGGGGGCACTCACCGAACACTGAAGCTTTCTTT. The chain uses TRBV12-3 or TRBV12-4 and TRBJ1-1; tentative D call: TRBD1 (6 bases). This CDR3 comprises 15 residues. The V and J ends lost 6 bases and 1 base respectively, with 15 bases between them.

The CDR3, as DNA: TGTGCCAGCAACAGGGGTGCGCATTCAATAACAGATACGCAGCATTTT. This encodes CASNRGAHSITDTQHF. The V and J genes are TRBV2 and TRBJ2-3, with 7 bases matching TRBD1. The J call may be incorrect, as the DNA end agrees better with TRBJ1-5. The germline V gene has CDR1 SNHLY and CDR2 FYNNEI. The CDR3 length is 16 residues.

The rearrangement links TRBV5-1 to TRBJ1-5; 8 bases align to TRBD1. The junction had 11 bases not matched to a gene; V was cut back by 3 bases and J by 0 bases. This CDR3 contains 18 residues. Germline assignment: CDR1 SGHRS and CDR2 YFSETQ. The CDR3 bases are TGCGCCAGCAGCTCAACGGGACAGGACCTATATAGCAATCAGCCCCAGCATTTT. It codes for CASSSTGQDLYSNQPQHF.

The rearrangement links TRBV11-3 to TRBJ2-7; D uncertain. V was shortened by 3 bases and J by 3 bases, with 9 bases between the two germline ends. The germline V gene encodes CDR1 SGHNT and CDR2 YENEEA. CDR3 length: 13 residues. The CDR3 region is CASSFSLDYEQYF. The CDR3 DNA is TGTGCCAGCAGCTTCTCACTTGACTACGAGCAGTACTTC.

The chain recombines TRBV7-2 with TRBJ1-6; D is uncertain. In germline, CDR1 is SGHTA, CDR2 FQGNSA. The CDR3 runs 15 residues. Trimming removed 5 bases at V and 5 bases at J, with 13 bases between. The DNA of the CDR3 is TGTGCCAGCAGCACCGGGAGAGGTCATAATTCACCCCTCCACTTT. This gives the protein CASSTGRGHNSPLHF.

In its sample, this clonotype was seen a few times. The chain recombines TRBV19 with TRBJ2-7; tentatively, D is TRBD2 (6 bases). Looked up from germline, CDR1 is LNHDA and CDR2 is SQIVND (reference sequence). V was pared by 3 bases and J by 1 base, with 7 bases between. The CDR3 runs 13 residues. In nucleotides, the CDR3 is TGTGCCAGTAGTATGGCGGGGTCCTACGAGCAGTACTTC. It codes for CASSMAGSYEQYF. The full variable domain, its missing parts supplied by reference TRBV19 and TRBJ2-7, is DGGITQSPKYLFRKEGQNVTLSCEQNLNHDAMYWYRQDPGQGLRLIYYSQIVNDFQKGDIAEGYSVSREKKESFPLTVTSAQKNPTAFYLCASSMAGSYEQYFGPGTRLTVT.

This clonotype occurred many times. V usage is TRBV11-2 and J usage is TRBJ1-2, with TRBD1 as a possible D gene (5 bases). The V gene lost 8 bases and the J gene lost 6 bases, with 10 bases spanning the gap. The CDR3 has 11 residues. Per germline, CDR1 SGHAT and CDR2 FQNNGV. The CDR3 sequence is CASGGGNGYTF. Written as DNA, the CDR3 is TGTGCCAGCGGGGGAGGGAATGGCTACACCTTC.

The chain combines TRBV9 with TRBJ1-5, with D possibly TRBD1 on 6 matching bases. This CDR3 has 15 residues. The V end lost 0 bases, the J end lost 14 bases, and 21 bases lay between the germline ends. CDR1 SGDLS and CDR2 YYNGEE come from the germline V gene. The CDR3 DNA follows: TGTGCCAGCAGCGTAGGGGGTTGGGACAATGGCCCCAAGCATTTT. It yields the protein CASSVGGWDNGPKHF.

Ten or more counts support this clonotype. The rearrangement links TRBV27 to TRBJ1-1; D unresolved. Trimming shortened V by 5 bases and J by 0 bases, and 13 bases separated the two germline ends. The CDR3 spans 15 residues. The V gene's germline CDR1 is MNHEY and CDR2 SMNVEV (reference sequence). This CDR3 is CASSRPPTLNTEAFF. CDR3 sequence (DNA): TGTGCCAGCAGTCGCCCCCCGACATTGAACACTGAAGCTTTCTTT.

There are many counts of this clonotype. This chain uses TRBV7-2 with TRBJ1-2; D is undetermined. In germline, CDR1 is SGHTA, CDR2 FQGNSA. The CDR3 spans 18 residues. V was cut by 2 bases and J by 2 bases, with 21 bases left in between. CDR3: CASSLLGHTHWANYGYTF. The CDR3 nucleotides are TGTGCCAGCAGCTTACTAGGCCACACACACTGGGCGAACTATGGCTACACCTTC.

Notes on this clonotype: Germline is not matched at one junction end, which may reflect a read error. This rearrangement joins TRBV20-1 to TRBJ2-7; TRBD2 aligns across 7 bases. Germline lookup yields CDR1 DFQATT and CDR2 SNEGSKA (reference sequence). CDR3 size: 12 residues. The CDR3 sequence: CSASGMSCEQYF. The DNA for the CDR3 is TGCAGTGCCAGCGGGATGTCCTGCGAGCAGTACTTC.

The chain links TRBV7-2 to TRBJ1-6; no clear D. V was cut by 5 bases and J by 8 bases, with 10 bases left in between. The CDR3 consists of 13 residues. Germline CDR1 SGHTA, CDR2 FQGNSA. The CDR3 region is CASSLLVYSPLHF. In DNA form, the CDR3 reads TGTGCCAGCAGCCTCCTGGTGTATTCACCCCTCCACTTT.

This clonotype occurred a few times. A read error is likely, as this CDR3 ends without the conserved phenylalanine or tryptophan. Because the CDR3's place on the DNA is in doubt, the DNA is left out and the CDR3 is given as listed by TCRdb. CDR3 amino acids: CASSVARGTT. This chain joins TRBV9 and TRBJ2-2. The CDR3 is 10 residues long, counting both termini. CDR1 is SGDLS, CDR2 YYNGEE, per germline.